This T cell receptor (beta chain) was profiled in a study of blood T cell repertoires in COVID-19. This clone occurred a few times. In the original processing: Amplifying reference gene primers gave estimates of nucleated cell counts. Method: immunoSEQ multiplex PCR; TCRdb's copy keeps in-frame clones and lacks some. The V and J calls and clone size are taken from that table; D and trimming were inferred from the DNA. Seen here are 200,000 or so clones, approximately 89% observed once, and the top ten hold approximately 2.3%. The germline gives CDR1 MNHEY, CDR2 SVGEGT. The CDR3 loop spans 16 amino acids. J gave up 4 bases and V 6 bases, and 12 bases lay outside the gene matches.

The sequenced sample was PBMCs or T cells enriched from blood (not recorded which). The rearrangement joins TRBV6-2 or TRBV6-3 to TRBJ1-1; the match to TRBD1 covers 9 bases. The sequence was collected from a woman between 40 and 55 years old with acute COVID-19. The CDR3 sequence is CASRYGTGPVLTEAFF. DNA for the CDR3: TGTGCCAGCAGGTACGGGACAGGGCCTGTTCTCACTGAAGCTTTCTTT.